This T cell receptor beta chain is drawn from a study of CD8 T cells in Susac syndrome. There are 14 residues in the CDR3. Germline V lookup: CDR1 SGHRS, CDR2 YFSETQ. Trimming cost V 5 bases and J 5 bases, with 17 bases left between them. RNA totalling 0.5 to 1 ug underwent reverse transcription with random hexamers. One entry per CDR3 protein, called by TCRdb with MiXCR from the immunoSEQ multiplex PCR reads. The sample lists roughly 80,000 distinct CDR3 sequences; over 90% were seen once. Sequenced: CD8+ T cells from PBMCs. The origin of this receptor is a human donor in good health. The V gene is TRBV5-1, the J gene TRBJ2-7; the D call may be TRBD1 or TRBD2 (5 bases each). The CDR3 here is CASSFRDRIDEQYF. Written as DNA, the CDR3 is TGCGCCAGCAGTTTCCGGGACCGTATTGACGAGCAGTACTTC. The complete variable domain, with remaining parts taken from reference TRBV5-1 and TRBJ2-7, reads KAGVTQTPRYLIKTRGQQVTLSCSPISGHRSVSWYQQTPGQGLQFLFEYFSETQRNKGNFPGRFSGRQFSNSRSEMNVSTLELGDSALYLCASSFRDRIDEQYFGPGTRLTVT.